These T cell receptor beta chains were read from a single sample in a study of a mutant IDH1 vaccine in newly diagnosed glioma. No antigen is known for these receptors. Data came from immunoSEQ multiplex PCR; TCRdb stores just in-frame clones and leaves some out. Among some 60,000 clones, roughly 87% were seen once, and the ten largest hold roughly 3%. Sequencing was performed on PBMCs, taken from a glioma patient whose treatment included an IDH1 peptide vaccine. These receptors came from a woman between 50 and 59 years old with glioma. Each CDR3 is given with its conserved first and last residue. A D gene is named only where the DNA matches it firmly. Not all rows give a size; the values are once, few, many and, for expanded clones, a class.

D gene: NA
J gene: TRBJ1-5
clone size: NA
V gene: TRBV19
CDR3 protein: CASSIVLGTKHF
CDR3 DNA: TGTGCCAGTAGTATAGTTTTAGGGACGAAGCATTTT

D gene: NA
J gene: TRBJ2-5
clone size: NA
V gene: TRBV7-8
CDR3 protein: CASSLGGQRGIETQYF
CDR3 DNA: TGTGCCAGCAGCTTAGGCGGACAGCGTGGAATAGAGACCCAGTACTTC

D gene: NA
J gene: TRBJ2-3
clone size: NA
V gene: TRBV19
CDR3 protein: CASSLGPSDTQYF
CDR3 DNA: TGTGCCAGTAGTCTCGGGCCCTCAGATACGCAGTATTTT

D gene: NA
J gene: TRBJ1-2
clone size: NA
V gene: TRBV10-3
CDR3 protein: CAISESPGYNYGYTF
CDR3 DNA: TGTGCCATCAGTGAGTCGCCAGGGTATAACTATGGCTACACCTTC

D gene: NA
J gene: TRBJ2-2
clone size: medium-sized
V gene: TRBV4-2
CDR3 protein: CASSQEADTGELFF
CDR3 DNA: TGTGCCAGCAGCCAAGAAGCCGACACCGGGGAGCTGTTTTTT

D gene: TRBD1
J gene: TRBJ2-7
clone size: NA
V gene: TRBV19
CDR3 protein: CASSIRSGTGDKYF
CDR3 DNA: TGTGCCAGTAGTATACGCTCCGGGACAGGGGATAAGTACTTC

D gene: NA
J gene: TRBJ1-4
clone size: NA
V gene: TRBV5-4
CDR3 protein: CASSGGGTTNEKLFF
CDR3 DNA: TGTGCCAGCAGCGGAGGCGGGACAACTAATGAAAAACTGTTTTTT

D gene: NA
J gene: TRBJ2-3
clone size: NA
V gene: TRBV9
CDR3 protein: CASSPGVGGASTDTQYF
CDR3 DNA: TGTGCCAGCAGCCCGGGGGTCGGGGGAGCTAGCACAGATACGCAGTATTTT

D gene: NA
J gene: TRBJ2-3
clone size: NA
V gene: TRBV4-2
CDR3 protein: CASSGGSTLTDTQYF
CDR3 DNA: TGTGCCAGCAGTGGAGGGAGCACTCTCACAGATACGCAGTATTTT

D gene: TRBD2
J gene: TRBJ2-3
clone size: NA
V gene: TRBV5-8
CDR3 protein: CASSLGSGGRLDTQYF
CDR3 DNA: TGTGCCAGCAGCTTGGGAAGCGGGGGGCGGCTAGATACGCAGTATTTT

D gene: TRBD1
J gene: TRBJ2-2
clone size: NA
V gene: TRBV19
CDR3 protein: CASSTAGTGVNTGELFF
CDR3 DNA: TGTGCCAGTAGTACAGCCGGGACAGGGGTTAACACCGGGGAGCTGTTTTTT

D gene: NA
J gene: TRBJ2-5
clone size: NA
V gene: TRBV2
CDR3 protein: CASRGGAGRETQYF
CDR3 DNA: TGTGCCAGCAGGGGGGGGGCAGGGAGAGAGACCCAGTACTTC

D gene: NA
J gene: TRBJ2-1
clone size: NA
V gene: TRBV20-1
CDR3 protein: CSATGDNEQFF
CDR3 DNA: TGCAGTGCCACCGGGGACAATGAGCAGTTCTTC

D gene: TRBD1
J gene: TRBJ2-7
clone size: NA
V gene: TRBV9
CDR3 protein: CASSVTGGSEQYF
CDR3 DNA: TGTGCCAGCAGCGTGACAGGGGGCAGCGAGCAGTACTTC

D gene: NA
J gene: TRBJ1-1
clone size: NA
V gene: TRBV5-1
CDR3 protein: CASSLSGQNTEAFF
CDR3 DNA: TGCGCCAGCAGCTTGAGTGGGCAAAACACTGAAGCTTTCTTT

D gene: TRBD1
J gene: TRBJ1-1
clone size: NA
V gene: TRBV5-4
CDR3 protein: CASSPTGVNTEAFF
CDR3 DNA: TGTGCCAGCAGCCCGACAGGGGTTAACACTGAAGCTTTCTTT

D gene: NA
J gene: TRBJ2-1
clone size: NA
V gene: TRBV7-8
CDR3 protein: CASSRAGLDEQFF
CDR3 DNA: TGTGCCAGCAGCCGGGCAGGTTTGGATGAGCAGTTCTTC

D gene: NA
J gene: TRBJ2-7
clone size: NA
V gene: TRBV28
CDR3 protein: CASSSSPTKVYEQYF
CDR3 DNA: TGTGCCAGCAGTTCCAGTCCCACAAAAGTTTACGAGCAGTACTTC

D gene: NA
J gene: TRBJ1-4
clone size: once
V gene: TRBV7-9
CDR3 protein: CASSLGQGGEKLFF
CDR3 DNA: TGTGCCAGCAGCTTAGGGCAGGGAGGGGAAAAACTGTTTTTT

D gene: NA
J gene: TRBJ1-5
clone size: NA
V gene: TRBV2
CDR3 protein: CASSEGGTEVDGQPQHF
CDR3 DNA: TGTGCCAGCAGTGAAGGGGGCACAGAAGTGGATGGTCAGCCCCAGCATTTT